This T cell receptor beta chain derives from a study of cytomegalovirus exposure and HLA in healthy donors. The germline CDR1 and CDR2 sequences are MNHNS and SASEGT. The CDR3 runs 14 residues. The ends were cut back, 5 bases at V and 5 bases at J, with 15 bases in the middle. 13 Jbeta primers and 60 Vbeta primers were used for the PCR. Some clones are missing from TCRdb's copy, which holds only in-frame ones; the method was immunoSEQ multiplex PCR. The sample data list 200,000 or so clones. The sample comprised PBMCs. The chain couples TRBV6-1 to TRBJ1-1; tentatively, D is TRBD1 (5 bases). This TCR was recovered from a boy aged 5-17 years in good health and CMV-seronegative. CDR3 amino acids: CASSWGLGGTEAFF. CDR3 bases: TGTGCCAGCAGTTGGGGATTGGGGGGGACTGAAGCTTTCTTT.